The text below deals with one T cell receptor beta chain. The antigen this receptor binds is unknown. Within one base of it there is no much larger clone, and no base qualities were kept. From its cysteine to its phenylalanine, the CDR3 spans 14 amino acids. Just the 42-base CDR3 DNA is kept, in frame starting at base 1. The germline V gene provides CDR1 SGHVS and CDR2 FQNEAQ. V loses 3 bases at its end and J loses 4 bases; junction bases beyond the gene matches: 1. The method was the immunoSEQ multiplex PCR assay. For the multiplex PCR, a mixture combining 60 forward primers for TCR Vbeta segments and 13 reverse primers for TCR Jbeta segments was used. The CDR3 region of rearranged TCR beta genes was amplified from genomic DNA with a multiplex PCR assay. The amplified TCR beta libraries were sequenced on the Illumina HiSeq System as 87-base-pair reads. On the study's bioinformatics: Across the roughly 600 repertoires, a later analysis counted about 81 million unique TCR beta chains, roughly 11 million of which were shared by at least two donors. Raw reads were error-corrected and collapsed into unique sequences with a nearest-neighbor algorithm that merged closely related sequences to remove PCR and sequencing errors. V, D and J gene segments were assigned by aligning CDR3 sequences to IMGT reference sequences. For a sequence to be retained, at least a six-nucleotide match to both a V gene segment and a J gene segment was required. A rearrangement counted as productive if the CDR3 had no stop codons and remained in frame with V and J, and every other rearrangement counted as non-productive. Following IMGT convention, CDR3 was defined as the stretch from the second conserved V-encoded cysteine up to the conserved J-encoded phenylalanine. In an earlier analysis of around 600 of the donors, sequences lacking an unambiguous match to a single V gene segment were excluded. An earlier analysis of some 610 of the donors called V segments functional above 56.7% productive rearrangements and segregating when the between-donor standard deviation exceeded 5%. A statistical classification framework was developed to diagnose cytomegalovirus status using the catalog of TCR beta chain sequences. A later analysis assigned V and J genes by comparing TCR nucleotide sequences with IMGT/GENE-DB human TR gene sequences. The TCRdist pipeline was used in a later analysis to assign CDR3 sequences and most-parsimonious VDJ recombination scenarios. In a later analysis, each TCR beta chain was defined by its CDR3 amino acid sequence together with its V-gene family, and reads without a unique V-gene family were excluded. A later analysis removed several hundred highly shared, low-generation-probability nucleotide sequences to deal with suspected cross-contamination and a sequencing artifact. In a later analysis, a clonal expansion index for each public chain was calculated from normalized within-repertoire ranks of inferred template counts. In a later analysis, generation probabilities were computed using a VDJ recombination model fitted to out-of-frame rearrangements, and the results were checked against IGoR. In a later analysis, hypergeometric tests were used to score TCR-TCR, TCR-HLA and TCR-CMV co-occurrence, with a repertoire-size bias correction applied to TCR pairs. To estimate false discovery rates, a later analysis permuted the HLA or CMV assignments 20 times. A later analysis grouped co-occurring TCRs with DBSCAN, adding TCRdist sequence similarity when clustering within HLA-allele-positive subsets. For co-occurrence clustering, repertoires with fewer than 30,000 or more than 120,000 public chains were excluded, along with several repertoires with anomalous nucleotide sharing. In its TCRdb copy, this immuneACCESS table keeps in-frame sequences only and misses some clones. Where compared with another copy, unresolved V genes explain less than half of these, and the others have no known cause. That table is the source of V, J and clone size, and D and trimming were worked out from the DNA. The sample records around 190,000 clones, around 76% of which are singletons. The top ten clones comprise about 2.1% of the sample.

The cohort comprised some 730 healthy bone marrow donors. Cohort members were all nominally healthy when sampled, although unrecorded immune exposures were likely present. The donor was CMV seronegative and was included in the group of 352 seronegative cohort members. Every donor gave a peripheral blood sample, and the peripheral blood mononuclear cells from that sample were used for TCR beta sequencing. The Qiagen DNeasy Blood Extraction Kit was used to extract genomic DNA from the blood cell samples. The data stem from a study of cytomegalovirus exposure and HLA in healthy donors (dated by TCRdb to the late 2010s). Looking at the study overall: According to an earlier analysis of 450 to 650 of the donors, about 179 million T cells yielded 117 million unique TCR beta sequences and 276 Gb of sequence data. Donor age, sex, ethnicity and CMV serostatus were compiled together with the repertoire data. The T cell repertoires of roughly 660 subjects were profiled by immunosequencing and related to cytomegalovirus serostatus. A separate validation cohort of roughly 120 different subjects was used in addition to the approximately 640-subject first cohort. The study was designed to test whether signatures of past pathogen exposure could be identified by cataloging public T cell receptors. High-throughput TCR immunosequencing, statistical association of individual TCRs with disease status, and machine learning were combined to predict cytomegalovirus infection status. Across around 400 genotyped donors of the cohort, an average of approximately 240,000 unique TCR beta nucleotide sequences per donor were sequenced, and roughly 20% of those sequences were non-productive. Several DR-DQ haplotypes were treated as single units for association and clustering because of strong linkage in the cohort. In the later analysis, no new phenotypic data were used to find candidate immune exposures; instead, reliance was placed on TCR beta sequences and their occurrence across donors. A later genetic analysis used genome-wide SNP genotypes for about 55% of the 666 donors, treating that subset as a discovery cohort. Class I and class II HLA loci were covered by the typing at four-digit resolution. An earlier analysis of around 540 of the donors applied high-throughput TCR beta sequencing to assess whether each TCR beta V gene segment acted as functional or pseudogenic. Around 330 gigabases of sequencing data and approximately 91 million unique TCR sequences made up an early release that covered several hundred HLA-typed donors. A later analysis re-examined previously published TCR beta repertoires from just over 650 donors and added high-resolution HLA genotyping to investigate patterns of TCR occurrence. The number of typed donors differed by locus: about 629-630 for A, B, C, DRB1 and DQB1; 522 for DQA1; over 600 for DPA1; and about 450 for DPB1. The genetic ancestry cluster associated with self-reported Caucasian donors included around 76% of the roughly 390 genotyped donors. All discovery cohort repertoires had been generated on a single sequencing platform. On the study overall, not on this receptor specifically: A further reported finding was that TCR beta sequences accurately predicted the HLA-A and HLA-B alleles for most subjects in the first cohort. V-gene and J-gene trimming of TCR beta chains was associated with a missense DCLRE1C variant in a later genetic analysis, and the association was replicated in an independent cohort. Sequencing depth was assumed to be roughly uniform across donors in the presence/absence analyses, though that assumption may not hold. In vitro tests confirmed that three of the cytomegalovirus-associated TCR beta chains recognize cytomegalovirus antigens. A later analysis reported that several top co-occurrence clusters appeared linked to parvovirus B19, influenza, CMV and Epstein-Barr virus. Because the 87-base-pair reads could not distinguish some IMGT-functional V segments, including TRBV6-2 and TRBV6-3, those segments were excluded. Specific HLA alleles were associated with over 15,000 TCR beta sequences at a false discovery rate of 0.05 in a later analysis. A cluster of highly shared sequence variants was judged likely to be a technical artifact of the sequencing pipeline. Linkage disequilibrium might explain the correlated functional status among segregating V segments, but an unknown experimental factor could not be excluded. A later analysis found that TCR association rates varied across HLA loci, with DRB1 alleles showing the most associated TCRs and HLA-C alleles the fewest. HLA typing was unavailable for some donors at each locus, so association tests used only the typed subset. Broadly in line with IMGT annotations, most TCR beta V segments showed up in productive rearrangements about 87% or about 30% of the time in an earlier analysis of under 700 of the donors. In a later analysis, most CMV-associated TCR beta chains were found to appear HLA-restricted, with HLA associations seemingly driven largely by CMV exposure. Cytomegalovirus status was reported to be diagnosed by the classifier with high specificity and sensitivity in both the original and validation cohorts. In a later analysis, HLA-associated TCR beta chains showed more clonal expansion and lower generation probabilities than non-associated chains that were equally common. Most TCR sequences were observed very rarely across donors, whereas some public TCRs were present in many individuals. A later genetic analysis reported fewer N-insertions in productive TCRs among donors in an Asian-associated ancestry cluster than the approximately 670-donor mean. Only TCR beta chains were sequenced in this cohort, and the absence of alpha or paired-chain data limited detectable features. In the study, around 160 TCR beta chains were listed as associated with cytomegalovirus. CMV serostatus was the only immune exposure information available for the cohort. It was suggested by the authors that the approach could potentially be generalized to other disease states and immunological phenotypes. Because counts were too low, about 15 rarely observed V segments, including chromosome 9 orphons, were left out of the earlier analysis of roughly 600 of the donors. Strong co-occurrence of HLA alleles, especially DR and DQ, made assigning TCR associations to individual alleles difficult.

This clonotype originated in a man younger than 45 in good health and CMV-seronegative. Sequencing used PBMCs. Recombination joined TRBV7-8 with TRBJ2-1; 9 central nucleotides agree with TRBD2. The sequence in DNA is TGTGCCAGCAGCTTGGCGGGAGGGTACAATGAGCAGTTCTTC. Its translation reads: CASSLAGGYNEQFF.